The 10 T cell receptor beta chains below come from one sample, sequenced in a study of OX40 agonist ivuxolimab in advanced cancers. TCRdb's copy holds only in-frame clones and misses some; the assay was immunoSEQ multiplex PCR. The table records some 35,000 clones, about 85% of them present only once. The sequenced sample was CD4+ or CD8+ T cells sorted from blood, obtained in a trial of the OX40 agonist ivuxolimab. The receptors here all came from an adult with an advanced solid tumor such as melanoma, head and neck, liver or kidney cancer.

This clone came up a few times. The J gene is TRBJ2-1, the V gene TRBV7-9; TRBD2 agrees at 14 bases. The CDR3 is 15 amino acids. J lost 8 bases, V lost 5 bases, and 5 bases had no gene match. CDR1 and CDR2 (germline): SEHNR, FQNEAQ (reference sequence). The CDR3 region has the DNA TGTGCCAGCAGCCCGACTAGCGGGAGGGCCGATGAGCAGTTCTTC. Translated, it gives CASSPTSGRADEQFF.

The gene calls are TRBV18 and TRBJ1-1; D uncertain. Trimming shortened V by 3 bases and J by 0 bases, and 11 bases separated the two germline ends. This CDR3 spans 15 amino acids. Germline CDR1 reads KGHSH; CDR2 reads LQKENI. DNA of the CDR3: TGTGCCAGCTCACCCCCGATCGCCATGAACACTGAAGCTTTCTTT. It is translated as CASSPPIAMNTEAFF.

The chain links TRBV9 to TRBJ1-2; 10 bases are shared with TRBD1. The CDR3 is 15 residues long. CDR1 SGDLS and CDR2 YYNGEE come from the germline V gene. Trimming took 3 bases from V and 3 from J; bases not matched to a gene: 5. The CDR3 bases are TGTGCCAGCAGCGAGGGACAGGGGATCGACTATGGCTACACCTTC. Translated, it gives CASSEGQGIDYGYTF.

This chain connects TRBV14 to TRBJ1-4, with TRBD1 matching over 11 bases. The CDR3 sequence is 16 residues long. The germline V gene has CDR1 SGHDN and CDR2 FVKESK. J was trimmed by 8 bases and V by 4 bases; bases with no gene match: 9. The DNA of the CDR3 is TGTGCCAGCAGCCGAATTAGGACAGGGGGCGGGGAAAAACTGTTTTTT. Protein sequence: CASSRIRTGGGEKLFF.

The genes are TRBV5-1 and TRBJ1-2; 7 bases map to TRBD1. The CDR3 is 14 amino acids. In germline, CDR1 is SGHRS, CDR2 YFSETQ. V gave up 3 bases and J gave up 7 bases; unmatched junction bases: 9. The CDR3 protein is CASSSRQGAGGYTF. DNA for the CDR3: TGCGCCAGCAGCTCGCGACAGGGTGCAGGTGGCTACACCTTC. Combining the CDR3 with reference TRBV5-1 and TRBJ1-2 gives the whole variable domain KAGVTQTPRYLIKTRGQQVTLSCSPISGHRSVSWYQQTPGQGLQFLFEYFSETQRNKGNFPGRFSGRQFSNSRSEMNVSTLELGDSALYLCASSSRQGAGGYTFGSGTRLTVV.

In its sample, this clone was seen a few times. In DNA form, the CDR3 reads TGCGCCAGCAGCCAGGTGGGGGATGGAGGTCAGCCCCAGCATTTT. It is translated as CASSQVGDGGQPQHF. This chain uses TRBV4-1 with TRBJ1-5; TRBD1 is a possible D gene (5 bases). The CDR3 has 15 residues. The V end lost 3 bases, the J end lost 6 bases, and 15 bases lay between the germline ends. Germline assignment: CDR1 MGHRA and CDR2 YSYEKL.

The CDR3 region is CASSITGTHEQYF. The CDR3 DNA sequence: TGTGCCAGTAGTATAACCGGGACACACGAGCAGTACTTC. V is TRBV19 and J is TRBJ2-5, with D possibly TRBD1 on 6 matching bases. The end of the DNA fits TRBJ2-7 better, so the J call may be wrong. This CDR3 has 13 amino acids. Germline CDR1 is LNHDA and CDR2 is SQIVND (reference sequence).

The CDR3 here is CASIPGSGSGYEQYF. CDR3 in DNA: TGCGCCAGCATACCGGGGTCGGGCAGTGGCTACGAGCAGTACTTC. The chain carries TRBV10-2 and TRBJ2-7; tentatively, D is TRBD2 (5 bases). The CDR3 length is 15 residues. Per the germline V gene, CDR1 is WSHSY and CDR2 is SAAADI. Trimming cost V 7 bases and J 3 bases, with 19 bases left between them.

The rearrangement uses TRBV23-1 and TRBJ1-1, with 7 bases that match TRBD1. TRBV23-1 is recorded as an ORF, its role being uncertain. V lost 2 bases and J lost 2; bases outside the gene matches: 2. This CDR3 has 14 amino acids. CDR3 nucleotide sequence: TGCGCCAGCAGTCAACGGACAGGAAACACTGAAGCTTTCTTT. Its translation is CASSQRTGNTEAFF.

This clone was found once. V and J are TRBV5-1 and TRBJ2-1; tentatively, D is TRBD1 (7 bases). The germline gives CDR1 SGHRS, CDR2 YFSETQ. The length of the CDR3 is 13 residues. V lost 7 bases and J lost 4, with 12 bases in between. CDR3 protein: CASAGQSYNEQFF. CDR3 nucleotides: TGCGCCAGCGCGGGACAGTCTTACAATGAGCAGTTCTTC.